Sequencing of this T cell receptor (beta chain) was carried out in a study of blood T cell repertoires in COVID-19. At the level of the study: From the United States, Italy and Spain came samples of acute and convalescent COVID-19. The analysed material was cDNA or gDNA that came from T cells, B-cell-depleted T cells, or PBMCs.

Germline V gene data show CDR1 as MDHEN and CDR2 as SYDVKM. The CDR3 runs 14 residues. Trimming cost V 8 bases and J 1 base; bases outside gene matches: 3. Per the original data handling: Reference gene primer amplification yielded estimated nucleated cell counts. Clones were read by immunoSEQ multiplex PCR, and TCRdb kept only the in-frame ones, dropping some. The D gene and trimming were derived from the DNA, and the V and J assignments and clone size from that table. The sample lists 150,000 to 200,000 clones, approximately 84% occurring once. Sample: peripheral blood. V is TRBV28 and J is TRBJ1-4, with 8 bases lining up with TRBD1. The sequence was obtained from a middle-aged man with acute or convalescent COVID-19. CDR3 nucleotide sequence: TGTGCCAGCGGAACAGGGGGAACTAATGAAAAACTGTTTTTT. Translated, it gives CASGTGGTNEKLFF.